The clone carrying this T cell receptor (beta chain) was picked up many times. Its cognate antigen is unknown. The sample originates from a study of CD8 T cells in ankylosing spondylitis. TCRdb re-called the 5' RACE reads through MiXCR, storing one row per CDR3 protein. The sample gives 120,000 or so distinct CDR3 sequences, approximately 14% of which show up once; roughly 3% is in the top ten. Germline CDR1 SGHRS, CDR2 YFSETQ. This CDR3 comprises 14 residues. V was clipped by 0 bases and J by 1 base, with 7 bases between them. Overall study results and limits: Within ankylosing spondylitis blood, a TCR beta motif made up of under 10 highly homologous variants appeared to be characteristic.

The V call is TRBV5-1, the J call TRBJ1-1; no definite D call. What was sequenced was blood, either unsorted or a sorted T cell fraction (not recorded which). The clonotype was recovered from a female donor with ankylosing spondylitis or in good health (not recorded which). The CDR3, as DNA: TGCGCCAGCAGCTTGGCGGATCCGAACACTGAAGCTTTCTTT. Protein product: CASSLADPNTEAFF.